This entry lists 4 T cell receptor beta chains sequenced from one sample in a study of identical twins. MiXCR, applied by TCRdb to the 5' RACE reads, yields one record per CDR3 protein. Of 450,000 or so distinct CDR3 sequences in the sample, approximately 15% were seen once. These data also featured in a second study, about yellow fever vaccine responses in identical twins.

Sample: CD4+ T cells sorted from blood. The receptors shown here come from a woman in her late teens or twenties in good health.

This clonotype showed up just a few times. The chain links TRBV19 to TRBJ2-7, with 9 positions matching TRBD2. The V and J ends lost 8 bases and 2 bases, in that order; junction bases with no gene match: 19. The length of the CDR3 is 18 residues. From germline, CDR1 is LNHDA and CDR2 SQIVND (reference sequence). The CDR3 nucleotides read TGTGCCAGTGGAAGCGGGACGATTGGGACTAGCTTCCCCTACGAGCAGTACTTC. This sequence encodes CASGSGTIGTSFPYEQYF.

The chain has TRBV11-2 and TRBJ1-6, with TRBD1 matching 7 bases. V gave up 3 bases and J gave up 0 bases; unmatched junction bases: 17. Germline CDR1 and CDR2: SGHAT and FQNNGV. CDR3 size: 21 residues. CDR3 region: CASSLRAGGFDFSSYNSPLHF. The CDR3 region has the DNA TGTGCCAGCAGCTTGAGGGCAGGGGGATTTGATTTTAGCTCCTATAATTCACCCCTCCACTTT.

The chain combines TRBV18 with TRBJ2-1; possibly TRBD2 for D (6 bases). The CDR3 has 13 amino acids. Germline CDR1 reads KGHSH; CDR2 reads LQKENI. The V and J ends lost 5 bases and 7 bases respectively, with 12 bases between them. The CDR3 here is CASSGGLWNEQFF. CDR3 DNA: TGTGCCAGCTCAGGCGGACTATGGAATGAGCAGTTCTTC.

The chain couples TRBV9 to TRBJ2-2, with 7 bases lining up with TRBD2. The CDR3 totals 16 residues. The trim removed 0 bases at V and 1 base at J, leaving 3 bases unmatched. Germline CDR1 is SGDLS and CDR2 is YYNGEE. CDR3 nucleotides: TGTGCCAGCAGCGTAGAGCCGGGGGGGAACACCGGGGAGCTGTTTTTT. As protein: CASSVEPGGNTGELFF.